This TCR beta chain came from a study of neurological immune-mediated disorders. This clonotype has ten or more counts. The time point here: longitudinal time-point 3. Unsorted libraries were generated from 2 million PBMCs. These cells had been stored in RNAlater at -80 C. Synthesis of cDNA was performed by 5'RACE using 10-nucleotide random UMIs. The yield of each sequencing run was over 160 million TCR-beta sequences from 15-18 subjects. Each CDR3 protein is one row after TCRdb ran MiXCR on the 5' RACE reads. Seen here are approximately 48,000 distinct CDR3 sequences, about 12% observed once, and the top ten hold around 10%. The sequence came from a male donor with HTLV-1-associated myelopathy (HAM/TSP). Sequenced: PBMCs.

CDR3 sequence: CASSFLDGNQPQHF. The CDR3 nucleotides are TGCGCCAGCAGCTTTCTGGATGGCAATCAGCCCCAGCATTTT. V is TRBV5-1 and J is TRBJ1-5; no definite D call. Trimming removed 2 bases at V and 2 bases at J, with 8 bases between. The CDR3 extends over 14 amino acids. Germline-derived CDR1 and CDR2 are SGHRS and YFSETQ.